These 23 T cell receptor beta chains originate from one sample sequenced in a study of blood T cell repertoires in COVID-19. The protocol was immunoSEQ multiplex PCR, while the TCRdb copy is restricted to in-frame clones and leaves out a portion. This repertoire shows fewer than 500,000 clones, approximately 90% found once; its top ten account for more than 0.7%. The sample comprised peripheral blood. The receptors here all came from a man between 18 and 29 years old with COVID-19, enrolled during active disease.

The chain has TRBV19 and TRBJ1-5, with 8 nucleotides matching TRBD1. Trimming removed 6 bases from V and 4 bases from J; junction bases left unmatched: 11. From germline, CDR1 is LNHDA and CDR2 SQIVND (reference sequence). This CDR3 region has 16 residues. CDR3 region: CASRWRGDRRNQPQHF. The CDR3 bases are TGTGCCAGTAGGTGGAGAGGGGACAGGAGGAATCAGCCCCAGCATTTT.

CDR3: CASSGGGAYEQFF. The CDR3 coding sequence is TGTGCCAGCTCAGGCGGGGGGGCCTATGAGCAGTTCTTC. The J gene is TRBJ2-1, the V gene TRBV18; 9 bases map to TRBD2. The length of the CDR3 is 13 residues. The germline V gene encodes CDR1 KGHSH and CDR2 LQKENI. V shed 5 bases, J shed 8 bases, and the junction held 4 bases outside the gene matches.

The chain links TRBV6-6 to TRBJ2-2; tentative D call: TRBD1 (7 bases). Trimming cost V 5 bases and J 3 bases, with 19 bases left between them. Germline CDR1 and CDR2: MNHNY and SVGAGI (reference sequence). The CDR3 spans 17 residues. The CDR3 reads CASSPLAAGGYTGELFF. As DNA, the CDR3 is TGTGCCAGCAGTCCTCTCGCGGCAGGGGGGTACACCGGGGAGCTGTTTTTT.

The CDR3 loop is CASSQNLNTEAFF. The CDR3 DNA follows: TGTGCCAGCAGCCAAAACTTAAACACTGAAGCTTTCTTT. V usage is TRBV14 and J usage is TRBJ1-1; D remains ambiguous. The length of the CDR3 is 13 residues. Germline CDR1 reads SGHDN; CDR2 reads FVKESK. V gave up 2 bases and J gave up 2 bases, with 6 bases separating them.

The chain uses TRBV6-5 and TRBJ2-7; 10 bases match TRBD2. Germline lookup yields CDR1 MNHEY and CDR2 SVGAGI. V lost 0 bases and J lost 3; bases outside the gene matches: 5. This CDR3 contains 16 residues. CDR3 nucleotides: TGTGCCAGCAGTTACTCGTTAGCGGGGGGCATCTACGAGCAGTACTTC. As protein: CASSYSLAGGIYEQYF.

The rearrangement joins TRBV24-1 to TRBJ2-3; 8 positions match TRBD1. V dropped 4 bases and J dropped 1; count of bases not matched to a gene: 6. Germline-derived CDR1 and CDR2 are KGHDR and SFDVKD. The CDR3 is made up of 16 amino acids. CDR3 in amino acids: CATSDRGQVGTDTQYF. CDR3 nucleotide sequence: TGTGCCACCAGTGACCGGGGACAGGTTGGCACAGATACGCAGTATTTT.

Here the CDR3 DNA reads TGTGCCAGCAGTGAGGGAAGGACTGAAGCTTTCTTT. Protein: CASSEGRTEAFF. The gene calls are TRBV12-3 or TRBV12-4 and TRBJ1-1; D not certain. V was clipped by 5 bases and J by 5 bases, with 9 bases between them. CDR3 length equals 12 residues.

The J gene is TRBJ1-5, the V gene TRBV6-1, with D possibly matching TRBD1 (6 bases). Trimming pared 3 bases from V and 4 bases from J, leaving 10 bases between. The germline V gene encodes CDR1 MNHNS and CDR2 SASEGT. The CDR3 consists of 14 residues. The CDR3 nucleotides read TGTGCCAGCAGTGAGGGCAGGGGAAATCAGCCCCAGCATTTT. Its protein product is CASSEGRGNQPQHF.

The chain links TRBV12-3 or TRBV12-4 to TRBJ1-1; TRBD1 matches 9 bases. The CDR3 covers 13 residues. Losses at the gene ends were 6 bases for V and 9 bases for J; bases not matched to a gene: 8. In nucleotides, the CDR3 is TGTGCCAGCAGGAGACAGGGGGGGATTAAAGCTTTCTTT. It specifies CASRRQGGIKAFF.

On this clone itself: The identical CDR3 is also encoded by other nucleotide sequences in the sample. V usage is TRBV9 and J usage is TRBJ2-5; 7 bases agree with TRBD2. Germline V gives CDR1 SGDLS, CDR2 YYNGEE. The CDR3 is made up of 15 amino acids. V shed 0 bases, J shed 2 bases, and the junction held 4 bases outside the gene matches. CDR3 protein: CASSVGTSGQETQYF. The CDR3, as DNA: TGTGCCAGCAGCGTAGGGACTAGTGGGCAAGAGACCCAGTACTTC.

This chain links TRBV6-1 with TRBJ2-7; the D is unclear. CDR1 is MNHNS, CDR2 SASEGT, per germline. This CDR3 contains 13 residues. V was cut by 0 bases and J by 3 bases, with 6 bases left in between. CDR3 residues: CASSEALDYEQYF. The CDR3 bases are TGTGCCAGCAGTGAAGCTCTAGACTACGAGCAGTACTTC.

This chain links TRBV2 with TRBJ1-5, with 7 bases identical to TRBD1. Losses at the gene ends were 6 bases for V and 11 bases for J; bases not matched to a gene: 13. Per the germline V gene, CDR1 is SNHLY and CDR2 is FYNNEI. The CDR3 contains 14 residues. In nucleotides, the CDR3 is TGTGCCAGCAGCGGGGACAGTCCATGGTCGGCCCAGCATTTT. Its protein product is CASSGDSPWSAQHF.

The chain employs TRBV25-1 and TRBJ1-2; D might be TRBD1 (6 bases). V was cut by 1 base and J by 8 bases, with 14 bases left in between. The CDR3 extends over 14 amino acids. Germline-derived CDR1 and CDR2 are MGHDK and SYGVNS. CDR3 sequence (DNA): TGTGCCAGCAGTGAATCGGCAGGGGTATTGGGCTACACCTTC. Protein product: CASSESAGVLGYTF.

The chain uses TRBV19 and TRBJ2-2, with TRBD1 matching over 11 bases. The ends lost 7 bases at V and 5 bases at J; junction bases unmatched: 3. Germline V lookup: CDR1 LNHDA, CDR2 SQIVND (reference sequence). This CDR3 is built from 14 residues. CDR3 protein: CASTGTGGTGELFF. CDR3 nucleotides: TGTGCCAGTACCGGGACAGGGGGAACCGGGGAGCTGTTTTTT.

The rearrangement uses TRBV4-1 and TRBJ2-2; no definite D call. This CDR3 is built from 12 residues. Trimming took off 4 bases at V and 5 bases at J, with 5 bases between the two ends. Germline V gene lookup returns CDR1 MGHRA and CDR2 YSYEKL. CDR3 nucleotide sequence: TGCGCCAGCAGCCCCTCGACCGGGGAGCTGTTTTTT. Its protein product is CASSPSTGELFF.

The V and J genes are TRBV7-3 and TRBJ2-3, with 8 positions matching TRBD2. The CDR3 loop spans 15 amino acids. V was clipped by 2 bases and J by 1 base; unmatched bases: 2. CDR1 is SGHTA and CDR2 is FQGTGA in the germline V gene. This CDR3 reads CASSLQAGGTDTQYF. CDR3 nucleotide sequence: TGTGCCAGCAGCTTACAAGCGGGGGGCACAGATACGCAGTATTTT.

The CDR3 reads CAWSVNREFEQFF. The CDR3 bases are TGTGCCTGGAGTGTTAATCGGGAATTTGAGCAGTTCTTC. V usage is TRBV30 and J usage is TRBJ2-1, with D maybe TRBD2 (5 bases). The V gene lost 0 bases and the J gene lost 9 bases, with 12 bases spanning the gap. The germline V gene encodes CDR1 GTSNPN and CDR2 SVGIG (reference sequence). CDR3 length: 13 residues.

The chain employs TRBV27 and TRBJ1-2; D not certain. V was trimmed by 3 bases and J by 6 bases, leaving 11 bases between them. Per germline, CDR1 MNHEY and CDR2 SMNVEV (reference sequence). This CDR3 comprises 13 residues. DNA for the CDR3: TGTGCCAGCAGTTTGGAGGGTGTTGATGGCTACACCTTC. It is translated as CASSLEGVDGYTF.

The rearrangement joins TRBV19 to TRBJ2-6; 7 bases align to TRBD1. After removal of 4 bases from V and 4 bases from J, the junction contained 4 bases not matched to a gene. The CDR3 runs 15 residues. The germline gives CDR1 LNHDA, CDR2 SQIVND (reference sequence). CDR3 DNA sequence: TGTGCCAGTAGTAGAGAGGGGGCCGGGGCCAACGTCCTGACTTTC. Translating it yields CASSREGAGANVLTF.

The chain joins TRBV3-1 (or the pseudogene TRBV3-2) to TRBJ1-1, with TRBD1 matching 8 bases. Germline loops: CDR1 LGHDT, CDR2 YNNKEL (reference sequence). The V and J ends lost 2 bases and 4 bases, in that order; junction bases with no gene match: 6. The CDR3 length is 15 residues. This CDR3 is CASSQMDRDATEAFF. Here the CDR3 DNA reads TGTGCCAGCAGCCAAATGGACAGGGACGCCACTGAAGCTTTCTTT.

V usage is TRBV18 and J usage is TRBJ1-1; the match to TRBD1 covers 7 bases. J was trimmed by 0 bases and V by 3 bases; bases with no gene match: 7. From germline, CDR1 is KGHSH and CDR2 LQKENI. The CDR3 totals 16 residues. The CDR3 here is CASSPRQGDMNTEAFF. CDR3 DNA: TGTGCCAGCTCACCCCGACAGGGTGATATGAACACTGAAGCTTTCTTT.

The chain combines TRBV2 with TRBJ2-5; 14 positions agree with TRBD2. Trimming removed 4 bases from V and 5 bases from J; junction bases left unmatched: 6. The CDR3 covers 16 residues. The germline gives CDR1 SNHLY, CDR2 FYNNEI. CDR3 nucleotide sequence: TGTGCCAGCAGTGGGGGACTAGCGGGAGTCAAGGAGACCCAGTACTTC. This codes for CASSGGLAGVKETQYF.

This clone was detected only once. The chain recombines TRBV4-1 with TRBJ1-5; D is ambiguous. Germline V gives CDR1 MGHRA, CDR2 YSYEKL. Between the trimmed V and J ends, which lost 0 bases and 5 bases, there was a span of 14 bases. The CDR3 contains 16 residues. The CDR3 nucleotides are TGCGCCAGCAGCCAAGATCGGAGGGATACGGATCAGCCCCAGCATTTT. Translating gives CASSQDRRDTDQPQHF.